This is a list of T cell receptor beta chains from one sample in a study of CD8+CD57+ T cells in acquired aplastic anemia. TCRdb passed the reads through MiXCR, listing each CDR3 protein once. The table lists 200,000 to 250,000 distinct CDR3 sequences, more than 55% of them singletons, with roughly 61% in the top ten. The sample was sorted CD4+, CD8+, or CD8+CD57+ T cells (not recorded which) from PBMCs. The receptor source for this set is a human donor with aplastic anemia. Each CDR3 is given with its conserved first and last residue. The D gene is left open where the match is weak. Clone size is given for some rows only: seen once, a few or many times, or a class if the clone is expanded.

size	V	D	J	CDR3	DNA
once	TRBV24-1	NA	TRBJ2-2	CATSARQTGEPFF	TGTGCCACCAGTGCCCGACAAACCGGGGAGCCGTTTTTT
NA	TRBV6-5	NA	TRBJ1-4	CASSYWANEKLFF	TGTGCCAGCAGTTACTGGGCTAATGAAAAACTGTTTTTT
NA	TRBV9	NA	TRBJ2-3	CASSLARDAQYF	TGTGCCAGCAGCTTGGCCAGGGATGCGCAGTATTTT
NA	TRBV12-3/TRBV12-4	TRBD2	TRBJ2-7	CASSLVGLEGEQYF	TGTGCCAGCAGTTTAGTTGGACTAGAGGGCGAGCAGTACTTC
many	TRBV6-6	TRBD2	TRBJ2-7	CASRRPLAETYEQYF	TGTGCCAGCAGGCGACCACTAGCGGAGACCTACGAGCAGTACTTC
many	TRBV5-6	NA	TRBJ2-1	CASSLGRSTYNEQFF	TGTGCCAGCAGCTTAGGTCGATCTACCTACAATGAGCAGTTCTTC
NA	TRBV10-1	TRBD1	TRBJ1-2	CASSDPGQGIGYTF	TGCGCCAGCAGTGATCCAGGACAGGGGATTGGCTACACCTTC
NA	TRBV15	TRBD2	TRBJ2-3	CATSRGTSGRDTQYF	TGTGCCACCAGCAGGGGGACTAGCGGGAGGGATACGCAGTATTTT
NA	TRBV5-1	NA	TRBJ2-7	CASSLTGLGEQYF	TGCGCCAGCAGCTTGACAGGGCTGGGCGAGCAGTACTTC
NA	TRBV14	TRBD1	TRBJ1-2	CASSPGQGVYGYTF	TGTGCCAGCAGCCCCGGACAGGGCGTCTATGGCTACACCTTC
NA	TRBV10-3	NA	TRBJ1-1	CATSEMEAMNTEAFF	TGTGCCACCTCTGAAATGGAGGCGATGAACACTGAAGCTTTCTTT
NA	TRBV4-1	NA	TRBJ2-2	CASSQGRRTGELFF	TGCGCCAGCAGCCAAGGCAGACGCACCGGGGAGCTGTTTTTT
few	TRBV9	NA	TRBJ2-7	CASSVEGGQIYEQYF	TGTGCCAGCAGCGTAGAGGGGGGACAGATCTACGAGCAGTACTTC
NA	TRBV20-1	NA	TRBJ2-7	CSARGFYEQYF	TGCAGTGCTAGGGGCTTCTACGAGCAGTACTTC
NA	TRBV10-3	TRBD1	TRBJ1-4	CAISEGGQGPFATNEKLFF	TGTGCCATCAGTGAGGGAGGACAGGGGCCCTTTGCAACTAATGAAAAACTGTTTTTT
NA	TRBV7-9	NA	TRBJ1-6	CASSAWTQNNSPLHF	TGTGCCAGCAGCGCCTGGACACAGAATAATTCACCCCTCCACTTT
NA	TRBV7-9	TRBD1	TRBJ2-7	CASKRTGGYEQYF	TGTGCCAGCAAGCGGACAGGGGGTTACGAGCAGTACTTC
few	TRBV12-3/TRBV12-4	NA	TRBJ1-6	CASSYDNSPLHF	TGTGCCAGCAGTTACGATAATTCACCCCTCCACTTT
NA	TRBV9	TRBD1	TRBJ1-1	CASSWGDRGDTEAFF	TGTGCCAGCAGCTGGGGGGACAGGGGGGACACTGAAGCTTTCTTT
NA	TRBV7-8	NA	TRBJ1-6	CASSLRDNSPLHF	TGTGCCAGCAGCTTACGAGATAATTCACCCCTCCACTTT
many	TRBV4-1	TRBD1	TRBJ2-1	CASSQVKGGNYNEQFF	TGCGCCAGCAGCCAAGTAAAAGGGGGCAACTACAATGAGCAGTTCTTC
NA	TRBV25-1	NA	TRBJ1-2	CASSDDYGYTF	TGTGCCAGCAGTGACGACTATGGCTACACCTTC
NA	TRBV7-8	TRBD2	TRBJ2-5	CASHPGGGETQYF	TGTGCCAGTCACCCGGGGGGTGGAGAGACCCAGTACTTC
NA	TRBV20-1	TRBD2	TRBJ2-1	CSSGSYNEQFF	TGCAGTAGCGGGAGTTACAATGAGCAGTTCTTC
NA	TRBV19	NA	TRBJ2-1	CASSLIRDNEQFF	TGTGCCAGTAGCCTTATCAGGGACAATGAGCAGTTCTTC
few	TRBV24-1	NA	TRBJ2-1	CATSDPAGTGGEQFF	TGTGCCACCAGTGACCCCGCCGGGACCGGAGGTGAGCAGTTCTTC
few	TRBV5-1	NA	TRBJ1-2	CASSPEDRLYGYTF	TGCGCCAGCAGCCCCGAGGACCGTCTCTATGGCTACACCTTC
few	TRBV20-1	NA	TRBJ2-5	CSARQGSMETQYF	TGCAGTGCTAGACAGGGGTCGATGGAGACCCAGTACTTC
NA	TRBV19	TRBD1	TRBJ2-7	CASSPRDRVSYEQYF	TGCGCCAGCAGCCCCCGGGACAGGGTCTCCTACGAGCAGTACTTC
NA	TRBV10-3	TRBD2	TRBJ2-7	CAISFSTGGYEQYF	TGTGCCATCAGTTTCTCTACGGGGGGGTACGAGCAGTACTTC
NA	TRBV4-3	NA	TRBJ2-1	CASSQEDAVNNEQFF	TGCGCCAGCAGCCAAGAGGACGCGGTAAACAATGAGCAGTTCTTC
NA	TRBV7-2	NA	TRBJ2-5	CASTPTGQETQYF	TGTGCCAGCACCCCCACGGGACAAGAGACCCAGTACTTC
few	TRBV19	NA	TRBJ2-7	CASSRDNNYEQYF	TGTGCCAGTAGTAGGGACAATAACTACGAGCAGTACTTC
NA	TRBV12-3/TRBV12-4	NA	TRBJ2-2	CASSWVATGELFF	TGTGCCAGCAGTTGGGTAGCCACCGGGGAGCTGTTTTTT
once	TRBV2	NA	TRBJ1-2	CASEGGSYYGYTF	TGTGCCAGCGAGGGCGGCAGCTACTATGGCTACACCTTC
few	TRBV25-1	TRBD2	TRBJ2-6	CASSQRGSGANVLTF	TGTGCCAGCAGTCAGCGGGGCTCTGGGGCCAACGTCCTGACTTTC
NA	TRBV2	NA	TRBJ2-7	CASSDLPYEQYF	TGTGCCAGCAGTGATCTTCCCTACGAGCAGTACTTC
NA	TRBV20-1	TRBD1	TRBJ1-5	CSATGQASNQPQHF	TGCAGTGCTACGGGACAGGCGAGCAATCAGCCCCAGCATTTT
NA	TRBV29-1	TRBD2	TRBJ2-1	CSVDRGLYNEQFF	TGCAGCGTTGATAGGGGACTATACAATGAGCAGTTCTTC
NA	TRBV7-9	NA	TRBJ2-5	CASSPVGGHSVETQYF	TGTGCCAGCAGCCCAGTAGGAGGGCATTCGGTGGAGACCCAGTACTTC
NA	TRBV5-1	NA	TRBJ2-3	CATGGRPTDTQYF	TGTGCTACCGGGGGGCGCCCCACAGATACGCAGTATTTT